Listed here are 21 T cell receptor beta chains from one sample, sequenced in a study of beta chain features in type 1 diabetes. Reverse transcribing all isolated RNA meant expressed TCRB transcripts were sequenced. Libraries were prepared by immunoSEQ multiplex PCR; TCRdb keeps only in-frame clonotypes and omits some of them. This sample has over 350,000 clones, with about 14% found just once. Sequenced input: naive CD4+ T cells from blood. Source of these receptors: a young woman in good health.

This rearrangement joins TRBV28 to TRBJ2-1; 10 bases are a match to TRBD2. The germline gives CDR1 MDHEN, CDR2 SYDVKM. There are 16 residues in the CDR3. J was trimmed by 8 bases and V by 2 bases; bases with no gene match: 9. In DNA form, the CDR3 reads TGTGCCAGCAGTTTAAGAGCGGGAGGGCCTCGTTATGAGCAGTTCTTC. As protein: CASSLRAGGPRYEQFF. The full variable domain, completed using reference TRBV28 and TRBJ2-1, is DVKVTQSSRYLVKRTGEKVFLECVQDMDHENMFWYRQDPGLGLRLIYFSYDVKMKEKGDIPEGYSVSREKKERFSLILESASTNQTSMYLCASSLRAGGPRYEQFFGPGTRLTVL.

The rearrangement joins TRBV19 to TRBJ2-5, with 11 bases that match TRBD2. The V gene end was trimmed by 5 bases and the J gene end by 4 bases; junction bases not matched to a gene: 12. The CDR3 totals 17 residues. Per germline, CDR1 LNHDA and CDR2 SQIVND (reference sequence). The CDR3 here is CASSPPRASGRLETQYF. As DNA, the CDR3 is TGTGCCAGTAGTCCCCCCCGGGCTAGCGGGAGGCTAGAGACCCAGTACTTC.

In its sample, this clone was seen a few times. The chain uses TRBV4-2 and TRBJ2-1; 9 bases are a match to TRBD2. Losses at the gene ends were 3 bases for V and 6 bases for J; bases not matched to a gene: 9. The germline gives CDR1 LGHNA, CDR2 YNFKEQ. The CDR3 is 16 amino acids. The CDR3 sequence is CASSQTIAGVGNEQFF. The CDR3 nucleotides are TGTGCCAGCAGCCAGACTATAGCGGGAGTGGGCAATGAGCAGTTCTTC.

This clone has just a few counts. The chain uses TRBV15 and TRBJ1-5; 8 bases map to TRBD1. V shed 0 bases, J shed 6 bases, and the junction held 7 bases outside the gene matches. The CDR3 extends over 16 amino acids. The germline gives CDR1 LNHNV, CDR2 YYDKDF (reference sequence). The CDR3 is CATSRDPGGRGQPQHF. The CDR3 DNA reads as TGTGCCACCAGCAGAGATCCAGGGGGCCGCGGTCAGCCCCAGCATTTT.

This clone has only a few counts. The genes are TRBV9 and TRBJ1-4; the D is unclear. V was shortened by 4 bases and J by 5 bases, with 12 bases between the two germline ends. This CDR3 is 14 amino acids long. Germline V CDR1 and CDR2: SGDLS, YYNGEE. CDR3 loop: CASSFRTGNEKLFF. In DNA, the CDR3 is TGTGCCAGCAGCTTTCGGACGGGGAATGAAAAACTGTTTTTT.

The J gene is TRBJ1-1, the V gene TRBV2; no reliable D call. The V gene's germline CDR1 is SNHLY and CDR2 FYNNEI. Trimming shortened V by 4 bases and J by 3 bases, and 9 bases separated the two germline ends. This CDR3 has 13 residues. The CDR3, as DNA: TGTGCCAGCAGTGTCAGGTGGCACACTGAAGCTTTCTTT. Its protein is CASSVRWHTEAFF.

This clone has only a few counts. The chain links TRBV10-3 to TRBJ2-7, with 11 bases lining up with TRBD2. J was trimmed by 5 bases and V by 10 bases; bases with no gene match: 10. This CDR3 has 14 amino acids. The germline CDR1 and CDR2 sequences are ENHRY and SYGVKD. The CDR3, as DNA: TGTGCCACTCGATTAGCGGGAGGGTCCAACGAGCAGTACTTC. Its translation: CATRLAGGSNEQYF.

V and J are TRBV5-6 and TRBJ2-1, with D unresolved. This CDR3 comprises 14 residues. Germline-derived CDR1 and CDR2 are SGHDT and YYEEEE. Trimming removed 4 bases from V and 7 bases from J, with 15 bases in between. The CDR3 region is CASSVPVLVNEQFF. The CDR3 DNA follows: TGTGCCAGCAGCGTTCCGGTTTTGGTTAATGAGCAGTTCTTC.

This chain links TRBV5-8 with TRBJ1-1; tentatively, D is TRBD1 (5 bases). Germline CDR1 reads SGHTS; CDR2 reads YDEGEE. This CDR3 is built from 14 residues. Trimming pared 4 bases from V and 4 bases from J, leaving 14 bases between. The CDR3 nucleotides are TGTGCCAGCAGCGCCAGGGTAGGGGTCACTGAAGCTTTCTTT. Translation: CASSARVGVTEAFF.

This clone was picked up a small number of times. J is TRBJ2-1 and V is TRBV27; 7 nucleotides agree with TRBD2. Germline-derived CDR1 and CDR2 are MNHEY and SMNVEV (reference sequence). The CDR3 consists of 15 residues. Losses at the gene ends were 2 bases for V and 6 bases for J; bases not matched to a gene: 7. DNA of the CDR3: TGTGCCAGCAGTTTAGGGCGACAGCGGGGCAATGAGCAGTTCTTC. It encodes CASSLGRQRGNEQFF.

This clone was observed a few times. The chain is built from TRBV5-8 and TRBJ1-2, with 7 bases identical to TRBD1. In germline, CDR1 is SGHTS, CDR2 YDEGEE. Trimming removed 4 bases from V and 7 bases from J; junction bases left unmatched: 4. The CDR3 is made up of 12 amino acids. CDR3 bases: TGTGCCAGCAGCCCACAGGGGTTTGGCTACACCTTC. Residues: CASSPQGFGYTF. Together with reference TRBV5-8 and TRBJ1-2, the CDR3 gives the full variable domain: EAGVTQSPTHLIKTRGQQATLRCSPISGHTSVYWYQQALGLGLQFLLWYDEGEERNRGNFPPRFSGRQFPNYSSELNVNALELEDSALYLCASSPQGFGYTFGSGTRLTVV.

This sequence joins TRBV2 and TRBJ1-4; D perhaps matches TRBD1 (6 bases). The CDR3 sequence is 14 residues long. CDR1 and CDR2 from the germline V gene are SNHLY and FYNNEI. V was pared by 6 bases and J by 8 bases, with 16 bases between. The CDR3 nucleotides read TGTGCCAGCAGCGGGGACAATCAAGGGGAAAAACTGTTTTTT. Its protein product is CASSGDNQGEKLFF.

This clone was picked up a small number of times. The chain links TRBV5-6 to TRBJ2-1; maybe TRBD2 (6 bases). Looked up from germline, CDR1 is SGHDT and CDR2 is YYEEEE. This CDR3 is 11 amino acids long. V lost 10 bases and J lost 4, with 9 bases in between. The CDR3 coding sequence is TGTGCCTCAGCGGGTTACAATGAGCAGTTCTTC. Translating gives CASAGYNEQFF.

The V gene is TRBV2, the J gene TRBJ2-1; 7 positions match TRBD2. This CDR3 region has 16 residues. Germline V gene sequence: CDR1 SNHLY, CDR2 FYNNEI. V lost 6 bases to trimming and J lost 0 bases; unmatched junction nucleotides: 8. The CDR3 reads CASRLTSASSYNEQFF. In DNA form, the CDR3 reads TGTGCCAGCAGGCTAACTAGCGCCAGCTCCTACAATGAGCAGTTCTTC.

This chain joins TRBV30 and TRBJ2-7; tentative D call: TRBD1 (5 bases). Trimming took 0 bases from V and 2 from J, leaving 11 bases between them. CDR1 and CDR2 (germline): GTSNPN, SVGIG (reference sequence). The CDR3 totals 14 residues. CDR3 coding DNA: TGTGCCTGGAGTGTAGGGGCGTGGACCTACGAGCAGTACTTC. Its translation is CAWSVGAWTYEQYF. The full variable domain, completed using reference TRBV30 and TRBJ2-7, is SQTIHQWPATLVQPVGSPLSLECTVEGTSNPNLYWYRQAAGRGLQLLFYSVGIGQISSEVPQNLSASRPQDRQFILSSKKLLLSDSGFYLCAWSVGAWTYEQYFGPGTRLTVT.

In this sample, this clone turned up a few times. The V and J genes are TRBV25-1 and TRBJ1-2, with a tentative D call TRBD1 (6 bases). Germline V gene lookup returns CDR1 MGHDK and CDR2 SYGVNS. Trimming took 1 base from V and 3 from J, leaving 6 bases between them. The CDR3 extends over 13 amino acids. The CDR3 protein is CASSESGDYGYTF. DNA for the CDR3: TGTGCCAGCAGTGAATCAGGGGACTATGGCTACACCTTC.

The chain has TRBV4-3 and TRBJ2-7, with D perhaps TRBD2 (6 bases). Trimming removed 1 base at V and 0 bases at J, with 16 bases between. The length of the CDR3 is 17 residues. In germline, CDR1 is LGHNA, CDR2 YSLEER. This chain's CDR3 is CASSQGLGTVSSYEQYF. CDR3 nucleotides: TGCGCCAGCAGCCAAGGGCTTGGGACTGTGAGCTCCTACGAGCAGTACTTC.

This clone has more than one count but fewer than ten. The V gene is TRBV30, the J gene TRBJ1-5, with 11 bases identical to TRBD1. After removal of 2 bases from V and 0 bases from J, the junction contained 3 bases not matched to a gene. Germline V gene lookup returns CDR1 GTSNPN and CDR2 SVGIG (reference sequence). CDR3 size: 16 residues. DNA for the CDR3: TGTGCCTGGAGTCCGGGACAGGGGGATAGCAATCAGCCCCAGCATTTT. Encoded protein: CAWSPGQGDSNQPQHF.

This clone was seen more than once but under ten times. J is TRBJ2-3 and V is TRBV7-2; tentative D call: TRBD1 (5 bases). Germline-derived CDR1 and CDR2 are SGHTA and FQGNSA. V dropped 5 bases and J dropped 4 bases, with 10 bases sitting between them. This CDR3 is 13 amino acids long. The CDR3 DNA follows: TGTGCCAGCAGCAGGGGCGCGGCAGATACGCAGTATTTT. Its translation: CASSRGAADTQYF.

In its sample, this clone was seen a few times. This rearrangement joins TRBV9 to TRBJ2-7, with a tentative D call TRBD2 (6 bases). V was clipped by 2 bases and J by 2 bases, with 14 bases between them. Germline V lookup: CDR1 SGDLS, CDR2 YYNGEE. The CDR3 sequence is 15 residues long. The CDR3 region is CASSVPGLLPYEQYF. DNA for the CDR3: TGTGCCAGCAGCGTCCCTGGACTACTACCCTACGAGCAGTACTTC.

The J gene is TRBJ1-5, the V gene TRBV5-4, with 7 bases identical to TRBD1. V shed 7 bases, J shed 5 bases, and the junction held 3 bases outside the gene matches. The CDR3 is 12 residues long. Germline CDR1 SGHNT, CDR2 YYREEE (reference sequence). DNA of the CDR3: TGTGCCAGCTCCCAGGGGGATCAGCCCCAGCATTTT. Its protein product is CASSQGDQPQHF.